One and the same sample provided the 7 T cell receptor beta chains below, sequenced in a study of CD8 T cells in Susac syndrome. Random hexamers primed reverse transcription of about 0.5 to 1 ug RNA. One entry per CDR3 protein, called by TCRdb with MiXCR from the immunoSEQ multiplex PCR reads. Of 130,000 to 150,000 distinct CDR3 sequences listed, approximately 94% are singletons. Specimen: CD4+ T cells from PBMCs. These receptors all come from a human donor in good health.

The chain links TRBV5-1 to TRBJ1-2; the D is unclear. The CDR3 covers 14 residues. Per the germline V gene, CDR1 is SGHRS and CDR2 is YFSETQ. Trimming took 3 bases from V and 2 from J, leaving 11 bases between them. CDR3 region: CASSYDRGNYGYTF. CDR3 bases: TGCGCCAGCAGCTATGACCGGGGAAACTATGGCTACACCTTC.

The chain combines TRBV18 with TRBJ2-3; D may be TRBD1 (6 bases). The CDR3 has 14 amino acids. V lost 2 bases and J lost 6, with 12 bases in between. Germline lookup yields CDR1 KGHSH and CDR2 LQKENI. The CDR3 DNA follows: TGTGCCAGCTCACCAGGGGGCAACGGGGATACGCAGTATTTT. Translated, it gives CASSPGGNGDTQYF.

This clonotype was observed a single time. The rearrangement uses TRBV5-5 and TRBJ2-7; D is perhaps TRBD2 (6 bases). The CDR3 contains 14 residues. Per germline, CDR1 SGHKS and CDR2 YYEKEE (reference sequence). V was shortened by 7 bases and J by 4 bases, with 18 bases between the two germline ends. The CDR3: CASLGGQGGYEQYF. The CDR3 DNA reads TGTGCCAGCTTGGGCGGCCAGGGAGGATACGAGCAGTACTTC.

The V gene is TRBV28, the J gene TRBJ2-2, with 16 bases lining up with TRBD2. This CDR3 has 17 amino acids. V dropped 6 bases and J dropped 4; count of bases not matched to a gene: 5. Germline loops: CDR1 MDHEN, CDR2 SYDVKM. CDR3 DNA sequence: TGTGCCAGCAGCGGGACTAGCGGGAGGGCGAGCACCGGGGAGCTGTTTTTT. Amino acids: CASSGTSGRASTGELFF.

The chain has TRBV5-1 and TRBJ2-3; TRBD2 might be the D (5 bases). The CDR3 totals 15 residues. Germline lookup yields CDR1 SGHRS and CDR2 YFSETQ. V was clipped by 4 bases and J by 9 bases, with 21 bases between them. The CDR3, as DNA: TGCGCCAGCAGCCAGGAAGGGAGCTCCCCGGAGACGCAGTATTTT. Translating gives CASSQEGSSPETQYF.

The CDR3 DNA sequence: TGCGCCAGCGGGGGGGGCAGCTCAGACACTGAAGCTTTCTTT. Its translation: CASGGGSSDTEAFF. The chain links TRBV10-2 to TRBJ1-1; a possible D gene is TRBD1 (6 bases). V lost 8 bases to trimming and J lost 3 bases, with 16 bases between them. CDR3 length: 14 amino acids. The germline gives CDR1 WSHSY, CDR2 SAAADI.

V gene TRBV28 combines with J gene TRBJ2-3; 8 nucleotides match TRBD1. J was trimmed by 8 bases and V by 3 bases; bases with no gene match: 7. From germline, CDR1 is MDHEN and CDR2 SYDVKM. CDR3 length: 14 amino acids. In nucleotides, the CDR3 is TGTGCCAGCAGTTTTCAGGGGGCGCCGAGTACGCAGTATTTT. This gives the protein CASSFQGAPSTQYF.